The 29 T cell receptor beta chains below come from one sample, sequenced in a study of cytomegalovirus exposure and HLA in healthy donors. Clones were sequenced by immunoSEQ multiplex PCR, and TCRdb holds only the in-frame ones, with some missing. The table shows approximately 210,000 clones, with around nine tenths occurring only once. The sequencing input was PBMCs. The receptors derive from a young woman in good health and CMV-seronegative.

The chain couples TRBV7-9 to TRBJ2-1; D is uncertain. The germline gives CDR1 SEHNR, CDR2 FQNEAQ (reference sequence). The CDR3 loop spans 12 amino acids. Trimming removed 2 bases at V and 6 bases at J, with 5 bases between. The CDR3 DNA follows: TGTGCCAGCAGCTTACCCTCCAATGAGCAGTTCTTC. This encodes CASSLPSNEQFF.

The chain carries TRBV2 and TRBJ2-1; a weak D match, TRBD2 (6 bases). Germline V gives CDR1 SNHLY, CDR2 FYNNEI. The CDR3 contains 13 residues. V was pared by 8 bases and J by 9 bases, with 17 bases between. CDR3 region: CASLLTGASEQFF. Written as DNA, the CDR3 is TGTGCCAGCCTCTTAACGGGAGCCTCTGAGCAGTTCTTC.

The chain has TRBV2 and TRBJ2-7; TRBD2 matches 11 bases. CDR1 and CDR2 from the germline V gene are SNHLY and FYNNEI. The CDR3 length is 15 residues. The V segment lost 5 bases and the J segment 3 bases; nucleotides outside the gene matches: 6. CDR3 sequence: CASSKGTSGIYEQYF. The CDR3 DNA follows: TGTGCCAGCAGTAAAGGGACTAGCGGAATCTACGAGCAGTACTTC.

The chain recombines TRBV5-8 with TRBJ2-4; 12 bases line up with TRBD1. Germline-derived CDR1 and CDR2 are SGHTS and YDEGEE. Trimming at V came to 4 bases and at J to 8 bases, leaving 13 bases not matched to a gene. The CDR3 extends over 17 amino acids. Written as DNA, the CDR3 is TGTGCCAGCAGCGGCCGTCGGGACAGGGGGCTCGTATACATTCAGTACTTC. Translating it yields CASSGRRDRGLVYIQYF. Together with reference TRBV5-8 and TRBJ2-4, the CDR3 gives the full variable domain: EAGVTQSPTHLIKTRGQQATLRCSPISGHTSVYWYQQALGLGLQFLLWYDEGEERNRGNFPPRFSGRQFPNYSSELNVNALELEDSALYLCASSGRRDRGLVYIQYFGAGTRLSVL.

Here the CDR3 reads CASSTGTGGVQPQHF. The CDR3 DNA reads as TGTGCCAGTAGTACGGGGACAGGGGGTGTTCAGCCCCAGCATTTT. The V gene is TRBV19, the J gene TRBJ1-5, with 11 bases lining up with TRBD1. The trim removed 4 bases at V and 6 bases at J, leaving 5 bases unmatched. The CDR3 has 15 amino acids. CDR1 is LNHDA, CDR2 SQIVND, per germline (reference sequence).

The chain recombines TRBV28 with TRBJ2-3; TRBD2 aligns across 10 bases. This CDR3 has 17 residues. Germline V gene lookup returns CDR1 MDHEN and CDR2 SYDVKM. V shed 6 bases, J shed 11 bases, and the junction held 20 bases outside the gene matches. The CDR3 coding sequence is TGTGCCAGCAGAGTTCGGTTCAGTCTAGCGGGAGTCAGGGAGCAGTATTTT. The encoded protein is CASRVRFSLAGVREQYF.

The chain has TRBV2 and TRBJ2-5, with TRBD2 matching over 8 bases. Germline V gives CDR1 SNHLY, CDR2 FYNNEI. Germline trimming cut 4 bases from V and 5 bases from J; bases unmatched to any gene: 6. The CDR3 has 14 residues. As DNA, the CDR3 is TGTGCCAGCAGTGTGACAGCGGGAGTTGAGACCCAGTACTTC. This sequence encodes CASSVTAGVETQYF.

The genes are TRBV29-1 and TRBJ2-5; D is perhaps TRBD1 (6 bases). Trimming removed 7 bases at V and 2 bases at J, with 14 bases between. CDR3 length equals 13 residues. The germline V gene encodes CDR1 SQVTM and CDR2 ANQGSEA. The CDR3 here is CSANRVGQETQYF. In DNA form, the CDR3 reads TGCAGCGCCAACAGGGTTGGACAAGAGACCCAGTACTTC.

Here the CDR3 DNA reads TGTGCCAGTAGTCCAGGACTAGCGGGAGGAGGCTACGAGCAGTACTTC. Translated, it gives CASSPGLAGGGYEQYF. The rearrangement links TRBV19 to TRBJ2-7; 14 bases fit TRBD2. After removal of 5 bases from V and 3 bases from J, the junction contained 6 bases not matched to a gene. Germline CDR1 reads LNHDA; CDR2 reads SQIVND (reference sequence). The CDR3 totals 16 residues.

The rearrangement joins TRBV15 to TRBJ2-2, with D perhaps TRBD1 (6 bases). V was cut by 3 bases and J by 0 bases, with 17 bases left in between. The CDR3 is 18 amino acids. CDR1 and CDR2 (germline): LNHNV, YYDKDF (reference sequence). In DNA form, the CDR3 reads TGTGCCACCAGCAGTTCCCTTGCGACAGGAGCGAACACCGGGGAGCTGTTTTTT. It codes for CATSSSLATGANTGELFF.

The chain uses TRBV28 and TRBJ2-1, with 13 positions matching TRBD2. The ends lost 5 bases at V and 6 bases at J; junction bases unmatched: 10. Germline V gene lookup returns CDR1 MDHEN and CDR2 SYDVKM. The length of the CDR3 is 17 residues. CDR3 sequence reads: CASSPGLAGVLGNEQFF. CDR3 sequence (DNA): TGTGCCAGCAGTCCCGGACTAGCGGGAGTTCTAGGCAATGAGCAGTTCTTC.

J is TRBJ1-1 and V is TRBV4-3, with 10 bases matching TRBD1. J lost 4 bases, V lost 0 bases, and 14 bases had no gene match. This CDR3 is 19 amino acids long. The germline gives CDR1 LGHNA, CDR2 YSLEER. The CDR3 region is CASSQDLLRQGAYGTEAFF. CDR3 DNA sequence: TGCGCCAGCAGCCAAGATCTCTTGCGACAGGGGGCTTATGGCACTGAAGCTTTCTTT.

This rearrangement joins TRBV15 to TRBJ2-5; a weak D match, TRBD1 (6 bases). V dropped 5 bases and J dropped 5 bases, with 12 bases sitting between them. Germline V gene lookup returns CDR1 LNHNV and CDR2 YYDKDF (reference sequence). The CDR3 runs to 13 residues. The CDR3 region is CATSLTGLETQYF. DNA for the CDR3: TGTGCCACCAGCCTAACAGGGTTGGAGACCCAGTACTTC.

This chain joins TRBV7-2 and TRBJ1-3; D is unresolved. V was pared by 5 bases and J by 4 bases, with 9 bases between. The germline CDR1 and CDR2 sequences are SGHTA and FQGNSA. The CDR3 extends over 13 amino acids. CDR3 protein: CASSPDKGNTIYF. The CDR3 DNA follows: TGTGCCAGCAGCCCAGACAAGGGAAACACCATATATTTT.

CDR3 DNA: TGTGCCACCAGCAGTGACAGGGGCCTCACAGATACGCAGTATTTT. Amino acid sequence: CATSSDRGLTDTQYF. V usage is TRBV15 and J usage is TRBJ2-3; 8 positions agree with TRBD1. V lost 3 bases to trimming and J lost 2 bases; unmatched junction nucleotides: 4. The CDR3 contains 15 residues. Germline-derived CDR1 and CDR2 are LNHNV and YYDKDF (reference sequence).

V is TRBV5-8 and J is TRBJ2-5; TRBD2 matches at 13 bases. V lost 0 bases and J lost 9; bases outside the gene matches: 14. CDR1 and CDR2 from the germline V gene are SGHTS and YDEGEE. There are 18 residues in the CDR3. The CDR3 nucleotides are TGTGCCAGCAGCTTGGGAGGACTAGCGGGAGTACTATCAGGGGCCCAGTACTTC. Amino acids: CASSLGGLAGVLSGAQYF.

CDR3 in DNA: TGTGCCAGCTCCGGGGGGAGGGCCTCGGACGAGCAGTACTTC. Residues: CASSGGRASDEQYF. V is TRBV27 and J is TRBJ2-7, with TRBD2 identical over 7 bases. CDR1 is MNHEY and CDR2 is SMNVEV in the germline V gene (reference sequence). CDR3 length: 14 residues. J lost 5 bases, V lost 8 bases, and 12 bases had no gene match.

Written as DNA, the CDR3 is TGTGCCAGCACCCTGGGGGCCCCCTACGAGCAGTACTTC. Translating it yields CASTLGAPYEQYF. The V gene is TRBV28, the J gene TRBJ2-7, with D perhaps matching TRBD1 (6 bases). The ends were cut back, 7 bases at V and 2 bases at J, with 12 bases in the middle. The CDR3 runs 13 residues. Germline V gene lookup returns CDR1 MDHEN and CDR2 SYDVKM.

This chain joins TRBV27 and TRBJ2-1; the D gene is possibly TRBD2 (5 bases). The CDR3 has 16 amino acids. The V gene lost 5 bases and the J gene lost 2 bases, with 16 bases spanning the gap. Germline CDR1 and CDR2: MNHEY and SMNVEV (reference sequence). CDR3 residues: CASSAYGVGAYNEQFF. In DNA, the CDR3 is TGTGCCAGCAGTGCTTATGGGGTGGGAGCCTACAATGAGCAGTTCTTC.

CDR3 coding DNA: TGTGCCAGCAGTCCCTCGGCTTTAGCGGGACACTACGAGCAGTACTTC. This codes for CASSPSALAGHYEQYF. The chain has TRBV28 and TRBJ2-7; 8 positions agree with TRBD2. CDR1 MDHEN and CDR2 SYDVKM come from the germline V gene. The CDR3 loop spans 16 amino acids. V shed 5 bases and J 3 bases; nucleotides not matched to a gene: 12.

The gene calls are TRBV28 and TRBJ2-1; D gene uncertain. Trimming cost V 6 bases and J 7 bases, with 16 bases left between them. The CDR3 has 14 amino acids. Looked up from germline, CDR1 is MDHEN and CDR2 is SYDVKM. Written as DNA, the CDR3 is TGTGCCAGCAGCTCCCGAAAAGAGTTGAATGAGCAGTTCTTC. It yields the protein CASSSRKELNEQFF.

The J gene is TRBJ2-7, the V gene TRBV7-3; 9 bases fit TRBD2. The CDR3 runs to 14 residues. V shed 1 base, J shed 3 bases, and the junction held 1 base outside the gene matches. Germline V gene data show CDR1 as SGHTA and CDR2 as FQGTGA. CDR3 sequence reads: CASSLIAGDYEQYF. The CDR3 DNA reads TGTGCCAGCAGCTTAATAGCGGGGGACTACGAGCAGTACTTC.

In this sample, this clone turned up once. One end of the junction varies from germline; a read error may be responsible. The rearrangement uses TRBV7-7 and TRBJ2-3; TRBD2 aligns across 9 bases. This CDR3 is 15 amino acids long. CDR1 is SSHAT, CDR2 FNYEAQ, per germline (reference sequence). The CDR3 is CASSLLAGGTDTQYF. CDR3 nucleotides: TGTGCTAGCAGCCTACTAGCGGGTGGCACAGATACGCAGTATTTT.

This clone was seen more than once but under ten times. The chain uses TRBV19 and TRBJ1-2; maybe TRBD1 (6 bases). CDR1 and CDR2 from the germline V gene are LNHDA and SQIVND (reference sequence). Trimming took 6 bases from V and 4 from J, leaving 9 bases between them. The length of the CDR3 is 12 residues. The CDR3 region is CASRAGAYGYTF. In nucleotides, the CDR3 is TGTGCCAGTAGGGCAGGGGCCTATGGCTACACCTTC.

V is TRBV9 and J is TRBJ2-1; 7 bases align to TRBD2. The CDR3 spans 14 residues. The germline CDR1 and CDR2 sequences are SGDLS and YYNGEE. Unmatched junction bases numbered 3, after V lost 0 bases and J lost 6 bases. CDR3 loop: CASSVAGRPNEQFF. The CDR3 DNA reads as TGTGCCAGCAGCGTAGCCGGGAGGCCCAATGAGCAGTTCTTC.

This clone has only a few counts. The rearrangement joins TRBV28 to TRBJ1-2, with TRBD1 identical over 10 bases. Germline V gives CDR1 MDHEN, CDR2 SYDVKM. The CDR3 length is 12 residues. Trimming at V came to 9 bases and at J to 8 bases, leaving 6 bases not matched to a gene. The CDR3 DNA follows: TGTGCCAGTCAAGACAGGGGGCGCGGCTACACCTTC. Amino acid sequence: CASQDRGRGYTF.

The chain couples TRBV28 to TRBJ2-3; 9 nucleotides line up with TRBD1. Trimming cost V 8 bases and J 5 bases; bases outside gene matches: 2. The CDR3 runs 12 residues. The germline CDR1 and CDR2 sequences are MDHEN and SYDVKM. The CDR3, as DNA: TGTGCCAGCGGGACAGGGAGAGATACGCAGTATTTT. Encoded protein: CASGTGRDTQYF. The full variable domain, completed using reference TRBV28 and TRBJ2-3, is DVKVTQSSRYLVKRTGEKVFLECVQDMDHENMFWYRQDPGLGLRLIYFSYDVKMKEKGDIPEGYSVSREKKERFSLILESASTNQTSMYLCASGTGRDTQYFGPGTRLTVL.

This rearrangement joins TRBV7-2 to TRBJ2-7; 8 bases match TRBD2. Germline CDR1 and CDR2: SGHTA and FQGNSA. The CDR3 spans 15 residues. The V and J ends lost 2 bases and 4 bases, in that order; junction bases with no gene match: 7. The CDR3: CASSLQAGGNYEQYF. The CDR3 bases are TGTGCCAGCAGCTTACAGGCGGGGGGTAATTACGAGCAGTACTTC.

In its sample, this clone was seen a few times. V and J are TRBV13 and TRBJ1-2; D is possibly TRBD1 (6 bases). V was shortened by 6 bases and J by 4 bases, with 18 bases between the two germline ends. This CDR3 region has 15 residues. Germline assignment: CDR1 PRHDT and CDR2 FYEKMQ (reference sequence). CDR3 in amino acids: CASRVHQGQGYGYTF. The CDR3 coding sequence is TGTGCCAGCAGAGTCCACCAGGGGCAGGGCTATGGCTACACCTTC.